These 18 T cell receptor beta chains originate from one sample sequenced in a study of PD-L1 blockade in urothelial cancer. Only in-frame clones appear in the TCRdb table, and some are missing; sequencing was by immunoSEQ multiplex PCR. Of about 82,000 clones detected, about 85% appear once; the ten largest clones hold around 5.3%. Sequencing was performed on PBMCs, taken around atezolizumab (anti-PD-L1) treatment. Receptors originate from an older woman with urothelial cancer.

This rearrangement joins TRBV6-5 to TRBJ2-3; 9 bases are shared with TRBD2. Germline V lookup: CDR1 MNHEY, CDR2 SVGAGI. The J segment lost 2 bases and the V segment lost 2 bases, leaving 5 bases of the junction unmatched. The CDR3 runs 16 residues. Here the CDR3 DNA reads TGTGCCAGCAGTTACGGGCTAGCGGGAACCACAGATACGCAGTATTTT. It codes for CASSYGLAGTTDTQYF.

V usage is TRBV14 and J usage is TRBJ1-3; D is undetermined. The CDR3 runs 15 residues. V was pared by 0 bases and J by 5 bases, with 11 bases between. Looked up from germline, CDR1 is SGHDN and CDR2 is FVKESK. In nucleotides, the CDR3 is TGTGCCAGCAGCCAAGAGTCCAGGTCGAGAAACACCATATATTTT. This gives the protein CASSQESRSRNTIYF. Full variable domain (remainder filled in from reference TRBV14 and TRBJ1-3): EAGVTQFPSHSVIEKGQTVTLRCDPISGHDNLYWYRRVMGKEIKFLLHFVKESKQDESGMPNNRFLAERTGGTYSTLKVQPAELEDSGVYFCASSQESRSRNTIYFGEGSWLTVV.

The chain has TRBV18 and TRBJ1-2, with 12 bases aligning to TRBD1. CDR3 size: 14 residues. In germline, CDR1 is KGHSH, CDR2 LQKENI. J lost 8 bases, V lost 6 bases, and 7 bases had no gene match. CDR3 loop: CASSQGTGGVGYTF. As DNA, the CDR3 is TGTGCCAGCTCCCAAGGGACAGGGGGCGTCGGCTACACCTTC.

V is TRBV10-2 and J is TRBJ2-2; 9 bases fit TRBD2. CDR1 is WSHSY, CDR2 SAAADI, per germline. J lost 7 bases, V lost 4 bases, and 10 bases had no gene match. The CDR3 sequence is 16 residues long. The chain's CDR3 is CASSGLAVLKGGELFF. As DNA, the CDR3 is TGCGCCAGCAGTGGACTAGCGGTACTTAAAGGCGGGGAGCTGTTTTTT.

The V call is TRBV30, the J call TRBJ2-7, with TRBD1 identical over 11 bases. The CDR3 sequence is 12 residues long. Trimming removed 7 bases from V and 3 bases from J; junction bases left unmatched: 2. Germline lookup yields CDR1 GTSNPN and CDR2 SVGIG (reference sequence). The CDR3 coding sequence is TGTGCCTCGGGACAGGGGGACTACGAGCAGTACTTC. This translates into CASGQGDYEQYF.

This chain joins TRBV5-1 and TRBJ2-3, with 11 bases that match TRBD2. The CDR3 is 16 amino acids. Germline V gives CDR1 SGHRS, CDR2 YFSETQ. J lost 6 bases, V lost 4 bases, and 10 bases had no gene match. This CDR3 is CASSPLAGGAGDTQYF. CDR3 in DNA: TGCGCCAGCAGCCCCCTAGCGGGAGGCGCCGGGGATACGCAGTATTTT.

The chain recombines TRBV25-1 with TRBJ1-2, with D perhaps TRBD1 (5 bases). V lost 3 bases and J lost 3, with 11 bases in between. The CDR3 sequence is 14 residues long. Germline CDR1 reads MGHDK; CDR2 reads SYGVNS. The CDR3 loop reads CASSDEGDHYGYTF. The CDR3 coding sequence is TGTGCCAGCAGTGATGAAGGGGATCACTATGGCTACACCTTC.

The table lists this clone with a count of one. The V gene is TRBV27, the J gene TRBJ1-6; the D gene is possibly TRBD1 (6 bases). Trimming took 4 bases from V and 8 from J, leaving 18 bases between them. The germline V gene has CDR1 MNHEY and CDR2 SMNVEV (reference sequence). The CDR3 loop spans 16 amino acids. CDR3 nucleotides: TGTGCCAGCAGTTCGGCGCTAACAGGGTACTATTCACCCCTCCACTTT. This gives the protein CASSSALTGYYSPLHF.

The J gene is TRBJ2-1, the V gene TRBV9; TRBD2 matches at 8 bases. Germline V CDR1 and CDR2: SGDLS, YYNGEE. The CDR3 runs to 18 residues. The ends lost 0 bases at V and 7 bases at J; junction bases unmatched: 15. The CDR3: CASSVAPGGLAGRNEQFF. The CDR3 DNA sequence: TGTGCCAGCAGCGTAGCTCCCGGCGGGCTAGCGGGTAGGAATGAGCAGTTCTTC. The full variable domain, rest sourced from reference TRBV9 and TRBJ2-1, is DSGVTQTPKHLITATGQRVTLRCSPRSGDLSVYWYQQSLDQGLQFLIQYYNGEERAKGNILERFSAQQFPDLHSELNLSSLELGDSALYFCASSVAPGGLAGRNEQFFGPGTRLTVL.

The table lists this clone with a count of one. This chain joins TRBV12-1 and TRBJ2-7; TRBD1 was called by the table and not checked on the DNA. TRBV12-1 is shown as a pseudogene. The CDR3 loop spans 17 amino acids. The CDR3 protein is CASSLRIRVLGGYEQYF. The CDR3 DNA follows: TGTGCCAGCAGCTTGAGAATCAGGGTTTTGGGTGGCTACGAGCAGTACTTC.

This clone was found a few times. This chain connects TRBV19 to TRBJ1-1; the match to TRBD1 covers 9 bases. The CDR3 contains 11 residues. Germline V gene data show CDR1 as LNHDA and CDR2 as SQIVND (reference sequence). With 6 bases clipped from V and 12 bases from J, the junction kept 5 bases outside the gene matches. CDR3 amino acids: CASRWDRESFF. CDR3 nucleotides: TGTGCCAGTAGATGGGACAGGGAGTCTTTCTTT.

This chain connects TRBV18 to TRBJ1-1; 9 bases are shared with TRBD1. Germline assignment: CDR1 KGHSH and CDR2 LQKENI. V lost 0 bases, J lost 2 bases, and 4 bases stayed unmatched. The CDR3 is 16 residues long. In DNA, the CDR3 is TGTGCCAGCTCACCACCGGGGACAGGGCCTAACACTGAAGCTTTCTTT. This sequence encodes CASSPPGTGPNTEAFF.

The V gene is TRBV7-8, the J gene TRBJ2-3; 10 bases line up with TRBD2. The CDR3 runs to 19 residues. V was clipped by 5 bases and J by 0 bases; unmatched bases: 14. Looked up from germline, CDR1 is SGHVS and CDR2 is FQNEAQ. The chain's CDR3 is CASSHPVLAGDFSTDTQYF. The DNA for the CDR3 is TGTGCCAGCAGCCACCCGGTCCTAGCGGGGGACTTTAGCACAGATACGCAGTATTTT. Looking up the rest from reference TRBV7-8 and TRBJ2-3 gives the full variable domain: GAGVSQSPRYKVAKRGQDVALRCDPISGHVSLFWYQQALGQGPEFLTYFQNEAQLDKSGLPSDRFFAERPEGSVSTLKIQRTQQEDSAVYLCASSHPVLAGDFSTDTQYFGPGTRLTVL.

CDR3 loop: CSVDIGAHGYTF. CDR3 DNA: TGCAGCGTTGATATAGGGGCCCATGGCTACACCTTC. The chain couples TRBV29-1 to TRBJ1-2, with a tentative D call TRBD1 (5 bases). Germline CDR1 reads SQVTM; CDR2 reads ANQGSEA. This CDR3 spans 12 amino acids. Trimming stripped 3 bases from V and 6 bases from J, with 11 bases between.

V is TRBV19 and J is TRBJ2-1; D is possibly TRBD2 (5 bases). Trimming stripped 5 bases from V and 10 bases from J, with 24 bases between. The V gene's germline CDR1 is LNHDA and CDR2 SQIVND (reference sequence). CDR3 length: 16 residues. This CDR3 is CASSPFAGPPIGEQFF. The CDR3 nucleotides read TGTGCCAGTAGTCCTTTTGCGGGCCCGCCAATAGGGGAGCAGTTCTTC. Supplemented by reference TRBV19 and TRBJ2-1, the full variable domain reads DGGITQSPKYLFRKEGQNVTLSCEQNLNHDAMYWYRQDPGQGLRLIYYSQIVNDFQKGDIAEGYSVSREKKESFPLTVTSAQKNPTAFYLCASSPFAGPPIGEQFFGPGTRLTVL.

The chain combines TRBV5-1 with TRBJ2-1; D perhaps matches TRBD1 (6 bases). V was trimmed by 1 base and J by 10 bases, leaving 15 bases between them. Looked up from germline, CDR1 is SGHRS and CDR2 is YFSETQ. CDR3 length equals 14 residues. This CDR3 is CASSLTTGTGEQFF. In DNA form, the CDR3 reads TGCGCCAGCAGCTTGACCACAGGGACGGGGGAGCAGTTCTTC.

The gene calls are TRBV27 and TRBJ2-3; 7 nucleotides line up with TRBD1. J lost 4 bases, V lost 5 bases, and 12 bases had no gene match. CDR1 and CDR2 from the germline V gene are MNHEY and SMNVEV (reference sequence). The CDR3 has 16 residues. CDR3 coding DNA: TGTGCCAGCAGTCCTCGGGCCGGAACAGGGGCAGATACGCAGTATTTT. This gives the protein CASSPRAGTGADTQYF.

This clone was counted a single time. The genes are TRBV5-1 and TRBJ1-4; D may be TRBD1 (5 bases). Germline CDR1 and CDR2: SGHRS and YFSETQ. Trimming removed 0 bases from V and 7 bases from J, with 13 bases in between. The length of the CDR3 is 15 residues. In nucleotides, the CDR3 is TGCGCCAGCAGCTTGGTAGCAGGGCGACGTGAAAAACTGTTTTTT. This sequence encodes CASSLVAGRREKLFF.